One and the same sample provided the 21 T cell receptor beta chains below, sequenced in a study of beta chain features in type 1 diabetes. The whole isolated RNA underwent reverse transcription, so sequencing captured expressed TCRB transcripts. Clones were sequenced by immunoSEQ multiplex PCR, and TCRdb holds only the in-frame ones, with some missing. The sample carries approximately 150,000 clones, over 7.5% recorded once. Sequences were obtained from central memory CD4+ T cells from blood. These receptors originate from a woman under 30 in good health.

This clone was picked up a small number of times. The V call is TRBV2, the J call TRBJ1-5, with 9 bases identical to TRBD1. Germline assignment: CDR1 SNHLY and CDR2 FYNNEI. The junction had 7 bases not matched to a gene; V was cut back by 6 bases and J by 7 bases. The CDR3 spans 14 residues. The CDR3 loop reads CASSSGTGRQPQHF. CDR3 DNA: TGTGCCAGCAGCTCCGGGACAGGGCGGCAGCCCCAGCATTTT.

CDR3 region: CASSIGESDTQYF. The DNA of the CDR3 is TGTGCCAGTAGTATAGGGGAGTCGGATACGCAGTATTTT. This chain joins TRBV19 and TRBJ2-3; possible D gene TRBD2, 5 bases. Germline V gene lookup returns CDR1 LNHDA and CDR2 SQIVND (reference sequence). V was cut by 1 base and J by 6 bases, with 8 bases left in between. The CDR3 has 13 amino acids.

A few counts support this clone. The chain employs TRBV13 and TRBJ2-2; 7 nucleotides align to TRBD2. Germline V gene data show CDR1 as PRHDT and CDR2 as FYEKMQ (reference sequence). The length of the CDR3 is 13 residues. V trimming: 6 bases; J trimming: 7 bases; junction bases outside the gene matches: 5. CDR3 sequence: CASSLAVYGELFF. DNA for the CDR3: TGTGCCAGCAGTCTAGCGGTATACGGGGAGCTGTTTTTT.

The chain combines TRBV7-9 with TRBJ2-1; 11 bases fit TRBD2. CDR1 and CDR2 (germline): SEHNR, FQNEAQ (reference sequence). With 4 bases clipped from V and 6 bases from J, the junction kept 8 bases outside the gene matches. CDR3 length: 16 residues. CDR3 in amino acids: CASSSLPGLAANEQFF. CDR3 nucleotides: TGTGCCAGCAGCTCCCTACCGGGACTAGCGGCCAATGAGCAGTTCTTC.

V gene TRBV29-1 combines with J gene TRBJ1-3; tentatively, D is TRBD1 (6 bases). The ends were cut back, 8 bases at V and 0 bases at J, with 14 bases in the middle. The CDR3 loop spans 14 amino acids. The germline gives CDR1 SQVTM, CDR2 ANQGSEA. The CDR3 sequence: CSFSGQSSGNTIYF. DNA for the CDR3: TGCAGCTTCTCCGGACAGAGCTCTGGAAACACCATATATTTT.

This sequence joins TRBV5-4 and TRBJ1-2; 9 bases align to TRBD1. Germline loops: CDR1 SGHNT, CDR2 YYREEE (reference sequence). V lost 4 bases, J lost 3 bases, and 4 bases stayed unmatched. CDR3 length: 14 residues. The CDR3 DNA is TGTGCCAGCAGCATGGACAGGGGAGACTATGGCTACACCTTC. Amino acids: CASSMDRGDYGYTF.

This chain links TRBV20-1 with TRBJ1-2; 9 positions match TRBD1. After removal of 7 bases from V and 8 bases from J, the junction contained 2 bases not matched to a gene. The CDR3 spans 10 residues. Germline V gene sequence: CDR1 DFQATT, CDR2 SNEGSKA (reference sequence). CDR3 region: CSGDREGYTF. DNA for the CDR3: TGCAGTGGGGACAGGGAGGGCTACACCTTC.

This clone was observed a few times. The gene calls are TRBV5-1 and TRBJ2-7; no firm D call. Germline V lookup: CDR1 SGHRS, CDR2 YFSETQ. Deletions cut 1 base from V and 0 bases from J, with 11 bases between. CDR3 size: 15 residues. In DNA form, the CDR3 reads TGCGCCAGCAGCTTGAGGCCAGGTAGCTCCTACGAGCAGTACTTC. This translates into CASSLRPGSSYEQYF.

On this clone: A read error may account for a junction end that differs from germline. The rearrangement joins TRBV7-7 to TRBJ2-1; 9 bases agree with TRBD1. CDR3 length equals 17 residues. Looked up from germline, CDR1 is SSHAT and CDR2 is FNYEAQ (reference sequence). The DNA of the CDR3 is TGTGCTAGCAGCTTAGCCATCGGGACAGGGAAGAACAATGAGCAGTTCTTC. Its translation: CASSLAIGTGKNNEQFF.

This clone has just a few counts. The V gene is TRBV5-1, the J gene TRBJ1-4; no firm D call. The germline V and J ends were trimmed by 0 bases and 8 bases, with 14 bases remaining between them. CDR1 and CDR2 (germline): SGHRS, YFSETQ. The CDR3 has 15 residues. Written as DNA, the CDR3 is TGCGCCAGCAGCTTGGACGCCGTAAGCCGCGAAAAACTGTTTTTT. It translates to CASSLDAVSREKLFF.

J is TRBJ1-3 and V is TRBV7-2; D gene uncertain. The CDR3 consists of 12 residues. The V end was cut by 5 bases, the J end by 8 bases, with 10 bases between. Germline lookup yields CDR1 SGHTA and CDR2 FQGNSA. In DNA form, the CDR3 reads TGTGCCAGCAGCCCCAGCCGGGACACCATATATTTT. As protein: CASSPSRDTIYF.

The chain carries TRBV5-1 and TRBJ2-1; TRBD2 aligns across 9 bases. Germline CDR1 reads SGHRS; CDR2 reads YFSETQ. V dropped 0 bases and J dropped 9; count of bases not matched to a gene: 10. The CDR3 is 16 residues long. CDR3 loop: CASSLGLAERAGEQFF. The CDR3 region has the DNA TGCGCCAGCAGCTTGGGACTAGCGGAACGGGCGGGTGAGCAGTTCTTC.

This clone was counted only a few times. This chain uses TRBV13 with TRBJ1-1; TRBD1 is a possible D gene (5 bases). This CDR3 has 17 residues. V was cut by 3 bases and J by 4 bases, with 21 bases left in between. In germline, CDR1 is PRHDT, CDR2 FYEKMQ (reference sequence). The CDR3 region has the DNA TGTGCCAGCAGCTTGGGCCAGGGTCGGAGTAAGGGCACTGAAGCTTTCTTT. Amino acid sequence: CASSLGQGRSKGTEAFF.

The chain couples TRBV19 to TRBJ1-2; weak D call: TRBD1 (5 bases). The V end lost 7 bases, the J end lost 1 base, and 13 bases lay between the germline ends. The germline CDR1 and CDR2 sequences are LNHDA and SQIVND (reference sequence). The CDR3 totals 14 residues. The CDR3 DNA is TGTGCCAGTAATCCGGACACGTTTAACTATGGCTACACCTTC. It encodes CASNPDTFNYGYTF.

This clone occurred many times. V is TRBV7-2 and J is TRBJ2-1; D is uncertain. In germline, CDR1 is SGHTA, CDR2 FQGNSA. V lost 5 bases to trimming and J lost 8 bases, with 19 bases between them. This CDR3 has 15 amino acids. CDR3 sequence: CASSLGFLGGDEQFF. CDR3 bases: TGTGCCAGCAGCCTCGGGTTTTTGGGTGGAGATGAGCAGTTCTTC.

This chain joins TRBV27 and TRBJ1-1; 9 bases line up with TRBD1. From germline, CDR1 is MNHEY and CDR2 SMNVEV (reference sequence). J was trimmed by 5 bases and V by 8 bases; bases with no gene match: 9. The CDR3 totals 14 residues. The CDR3 nucleotides are TGTGCCAGCCGCCTACAGGGGGCGAGGACTGAAGCTTTCTTT. This translates into CASRLQGARTEAFF.

The chain couples TRBV4-2 to TRBJ2-1, with TRBD1 matching over 12 bases. V shed 0 bases and J 7 bases; nucleotides not matched to a gene: 7. The CDR3 totals 17 residues. Per germline, CDR1 LGHNA and CDR2 YNFKEQ. This chain's CDR3 is CASSQDIRDRGPNEQFF. The CDR3 coding sequence is TGTGCCAGCAGCCAAGATATCAGGGACAGGGGGCCAAATGAGCAGTTCTTC.

This chain joins TRBV7-9 and TRBJ1-4; D unclear. Trimming removed 3 bases at V and 5 bases at J, with 7 bases between. Germline V gene lookup returns CDR1 SEHNR and CDR2 FQNEAQ (reference sequence). CDR3 length equals 13 residues. CDR3 amino acids: CASSLNQNEKLFF. CDR3 nucleotide sequence: TGTGCCAGCAGCTTGAATCAGAATGAAAAACTGTTTTTT.

This clone was found a few times. The junction departs from germline at one end; a sequencing error may be responsible. The chain links TRBV7-7 to TRBJ2-5; 11 bases agree with TRBD2. The CDR3 length is 15 residues. Germline V CDR1 and CDR2: SSHAT, FNYEAQ (reference sequence). The CDR3 nucleotides are TGTGCTAGCAGCCAACAAGGACTAGCGGGAGAGACCCAGTACTTC. It yields the protein CASSQQGLAGETQYF.

The genes are TRBV18 and TRBJ1-5; unclear D gene. The CDR3 sequence is 14 residues long. Trimming took off 4 bases at V and 3 bases at J, with 10 bases between the two ends. CDR1 is KGHSH and CDR2 is LQKENI in the germline V gene. In nucleotides, the CDR3 is TGTGCCAGCTCACGGGCCGGGATCAATCAGCCCCAGCATTTT. It yields the protein CASSRAGINQPQHF.

This clone has only a few counts. V and J are TRBV18 and TRBJ2-7; 7 bases match TRBD1. Germline V gene sequence: CDR1 KGHSH, CDR2 LQKENI. There are 15 residues in the CDR3. V trimming: 0 bases; J trimming: 5 bases; junction bases outside the gene matches: 7. CDR3 in DNA: TGTGCCAGCTCACCACCGACAGGGTTAACGCACGAGCAGTACTTC. Translated: CASSPPTGLTHEQYF.